Listed here is a single T cell receptor beta chain. Its specificity is not known. This entry belongs to a study of cytomegalovirus exposure and HLA in healthy donors. As for the study in general: The same platform was used for the 90 to 150 validation repertoires as for the approximately 720 first-cohort repertoires, as reported in a later analysis. General study findings and limits: The study put 150 to 200 TCR beta chains on its list as cytomegalovirus-associated. Most TCR sequences proved rare, with some public TCRs found in many donors. The tendency of first-cohort TCR clusters to co-occur in the approximately 110 validation repertoires was the finding of a later analysis.

Assay used: immunoSEQ multiplex PCR; TCRdb lists only in-frame clones, some missing. Of around 190,000 clones listed, approximately 81% are singletons. J gave up 6 bases and V 0 bases, and 2 bases lay outside the gene matches. The germline gives CDR1 SGHAT, CDR2 FQNNGV. The CDR3 is made up of 13 amino acids. This clonotype originated in a man aged 18 to 30 in good health and CMV-seropositive. The V and J genes are TRBV11-2 and TRBJ2-7; the match to TRBD1 covers 7 bases. Sample: PBMCs. The CDR3 spells CASSLDRGSEQYF. CDR3 bases: TGTGCCAGCAGCTTAGACAGGGGGAGCGAGCAGTACTTC.